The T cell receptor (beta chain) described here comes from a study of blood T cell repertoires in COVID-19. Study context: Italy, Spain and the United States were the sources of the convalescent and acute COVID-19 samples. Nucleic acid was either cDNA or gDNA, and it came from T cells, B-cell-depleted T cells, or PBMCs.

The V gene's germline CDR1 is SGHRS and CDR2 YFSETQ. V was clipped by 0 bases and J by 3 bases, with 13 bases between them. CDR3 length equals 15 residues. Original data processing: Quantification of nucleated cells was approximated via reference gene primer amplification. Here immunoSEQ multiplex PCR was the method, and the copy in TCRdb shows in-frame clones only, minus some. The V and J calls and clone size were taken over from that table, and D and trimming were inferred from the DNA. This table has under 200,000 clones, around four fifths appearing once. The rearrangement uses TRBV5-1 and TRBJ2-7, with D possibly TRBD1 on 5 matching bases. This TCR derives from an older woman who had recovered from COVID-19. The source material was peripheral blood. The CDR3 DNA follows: TGCGCCAGCAGCTTGGCCCCAACAGGATACTACGAGCAGTACTTC. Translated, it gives CASSLAPTGYYEQYF.